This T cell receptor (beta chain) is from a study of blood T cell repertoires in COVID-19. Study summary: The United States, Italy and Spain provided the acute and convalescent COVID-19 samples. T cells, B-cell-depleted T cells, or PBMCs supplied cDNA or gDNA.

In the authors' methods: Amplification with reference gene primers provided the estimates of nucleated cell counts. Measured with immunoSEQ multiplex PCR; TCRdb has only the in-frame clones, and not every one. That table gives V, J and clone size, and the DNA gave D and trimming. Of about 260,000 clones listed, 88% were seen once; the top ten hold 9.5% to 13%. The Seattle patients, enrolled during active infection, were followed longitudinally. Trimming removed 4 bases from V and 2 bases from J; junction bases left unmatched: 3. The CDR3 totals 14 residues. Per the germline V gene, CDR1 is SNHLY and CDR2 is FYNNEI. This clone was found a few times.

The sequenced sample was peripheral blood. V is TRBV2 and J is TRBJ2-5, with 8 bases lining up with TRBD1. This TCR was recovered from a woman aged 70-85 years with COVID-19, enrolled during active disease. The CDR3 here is CASSGTGGQETQYF. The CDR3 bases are TGTGCCAGCAGTGGCACAGGGGGACAAGAGACCCAGTACTTC.